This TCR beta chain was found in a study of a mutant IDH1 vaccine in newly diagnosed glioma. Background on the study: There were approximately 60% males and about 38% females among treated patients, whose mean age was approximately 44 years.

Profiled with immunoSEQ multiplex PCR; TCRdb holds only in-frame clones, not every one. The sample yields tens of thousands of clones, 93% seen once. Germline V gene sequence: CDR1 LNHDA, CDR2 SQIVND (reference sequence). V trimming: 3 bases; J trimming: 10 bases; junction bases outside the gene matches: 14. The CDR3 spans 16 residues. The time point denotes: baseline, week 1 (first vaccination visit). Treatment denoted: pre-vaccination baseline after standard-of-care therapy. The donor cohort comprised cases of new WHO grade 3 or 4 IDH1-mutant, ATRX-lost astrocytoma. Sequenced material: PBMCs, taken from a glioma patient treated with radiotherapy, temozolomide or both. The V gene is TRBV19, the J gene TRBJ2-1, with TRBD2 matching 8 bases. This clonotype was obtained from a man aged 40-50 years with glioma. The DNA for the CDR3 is TGTGCCAGTAGTATTAGGTTGCTAGCGGGCCAACAAGAGCAGTTCTTC. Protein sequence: CASSIRLLAGQQEQFF.